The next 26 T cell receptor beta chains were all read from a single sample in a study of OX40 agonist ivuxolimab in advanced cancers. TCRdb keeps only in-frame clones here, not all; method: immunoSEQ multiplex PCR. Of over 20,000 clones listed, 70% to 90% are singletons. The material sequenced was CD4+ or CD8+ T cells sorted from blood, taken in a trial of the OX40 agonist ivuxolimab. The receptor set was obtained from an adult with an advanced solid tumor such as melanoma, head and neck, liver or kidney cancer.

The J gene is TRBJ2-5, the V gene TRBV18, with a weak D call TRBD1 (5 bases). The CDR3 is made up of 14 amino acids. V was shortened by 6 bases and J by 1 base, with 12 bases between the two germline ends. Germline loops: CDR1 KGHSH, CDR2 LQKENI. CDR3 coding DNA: TGTGCCAGCTCCCCAACTGACAGCCAAGAGACCCAGTACTTC. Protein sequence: CASSPTDSQETQYF.

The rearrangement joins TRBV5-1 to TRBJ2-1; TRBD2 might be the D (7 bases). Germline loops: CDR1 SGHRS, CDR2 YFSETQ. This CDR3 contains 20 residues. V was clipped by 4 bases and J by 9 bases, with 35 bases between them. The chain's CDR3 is CASSRTPSLAPAGARGEQFF. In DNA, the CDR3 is TGCGCCAGCAGCCGAACTCCGTCACTAGCTCCGGCGGGGGCCAGAGGTGAGCAGTTCTTC.

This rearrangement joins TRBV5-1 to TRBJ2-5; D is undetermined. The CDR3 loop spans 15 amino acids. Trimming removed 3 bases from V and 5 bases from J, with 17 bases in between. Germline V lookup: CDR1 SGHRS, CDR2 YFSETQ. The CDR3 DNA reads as TGCGCCAGCAGCTCCAGGACCGACGCGGTTGAGACCCAGTACTTC. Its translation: CASSSRTDAVETQYF.

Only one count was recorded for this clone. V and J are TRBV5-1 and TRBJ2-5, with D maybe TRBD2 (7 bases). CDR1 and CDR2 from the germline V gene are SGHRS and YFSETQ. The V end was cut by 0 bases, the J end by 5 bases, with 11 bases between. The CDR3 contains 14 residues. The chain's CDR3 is CASSLAGGPETQYF. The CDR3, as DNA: TGCGCCAGCAGCTTGGCCGGGGGGCCGGAGACCCAGTACTTC.

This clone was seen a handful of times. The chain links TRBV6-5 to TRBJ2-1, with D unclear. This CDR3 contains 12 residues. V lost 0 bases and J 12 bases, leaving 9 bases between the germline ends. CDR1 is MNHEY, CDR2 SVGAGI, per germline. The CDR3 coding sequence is TGTGCCAGCAGTTACTCACCTCATGGGCAGTTCTTC. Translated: CASSYSPHGQFF.

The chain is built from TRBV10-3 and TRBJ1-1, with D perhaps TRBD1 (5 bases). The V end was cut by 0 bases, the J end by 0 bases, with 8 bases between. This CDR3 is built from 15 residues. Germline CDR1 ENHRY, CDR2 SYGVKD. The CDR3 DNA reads TGTGCCATCAGTGAGTCAATGGGGCTGAACACTGAAGCTTTCTTT. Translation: CAISESMGLNTEAFF.

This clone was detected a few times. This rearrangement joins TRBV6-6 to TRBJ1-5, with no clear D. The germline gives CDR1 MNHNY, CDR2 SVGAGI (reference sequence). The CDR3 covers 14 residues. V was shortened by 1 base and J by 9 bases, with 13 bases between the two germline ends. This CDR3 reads CASSYLPEGRPQHF. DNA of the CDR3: TGTGCCAGCAGTTACTTGCCGGAAGGGCGGCCCCAGCATTTT.

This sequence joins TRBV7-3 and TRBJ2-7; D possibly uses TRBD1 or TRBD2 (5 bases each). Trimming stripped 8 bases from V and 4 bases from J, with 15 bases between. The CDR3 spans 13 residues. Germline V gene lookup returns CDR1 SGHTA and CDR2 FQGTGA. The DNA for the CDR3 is TGTGCCAGCGTCTCGGGGCCAGGATACGAGCAGTACTTC. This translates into CASVSGPGYEQYF.

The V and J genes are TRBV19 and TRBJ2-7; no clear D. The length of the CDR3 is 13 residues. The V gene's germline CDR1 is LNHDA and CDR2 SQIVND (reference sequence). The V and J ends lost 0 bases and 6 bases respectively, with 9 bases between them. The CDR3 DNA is TGTGCCAGTAGTATAGACCCGGTGGGCGAGCAGTACTTC. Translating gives CASSIDPVGEQYF.

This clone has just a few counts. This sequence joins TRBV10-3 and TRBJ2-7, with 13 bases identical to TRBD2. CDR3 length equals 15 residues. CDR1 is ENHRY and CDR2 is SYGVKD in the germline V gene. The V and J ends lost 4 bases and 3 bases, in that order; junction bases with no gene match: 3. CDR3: CAISGGLAGVYEQYF. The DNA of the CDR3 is TGTGCCATCAGTGGAGGACTAGCGGGGGTCTACGAGCAGTACTTC.

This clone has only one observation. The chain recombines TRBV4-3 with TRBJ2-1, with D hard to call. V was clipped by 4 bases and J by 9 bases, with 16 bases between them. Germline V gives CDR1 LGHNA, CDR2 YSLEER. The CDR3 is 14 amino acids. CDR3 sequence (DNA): TGCGCCAGCAGCCTCCAAATAGGGCAACTTGAGCAGTTCTTC. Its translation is CASSLQIGQLEQFF.

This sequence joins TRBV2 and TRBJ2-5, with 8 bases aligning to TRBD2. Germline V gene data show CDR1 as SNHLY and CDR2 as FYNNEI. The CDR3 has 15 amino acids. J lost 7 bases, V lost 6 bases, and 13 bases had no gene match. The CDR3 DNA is TGTGCCAGCAGCGAACTGAACGGGGGGGATGGGACCCAGTACTTC. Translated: CASSELNGGDGTQYF.

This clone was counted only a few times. CDR3 nucleotides: TGTGCCAGCTCGCCGCGGACAAGCGGGATTCTCTCCTACGAGCAGTACTTC. Translating gives CASSPRTSGILSYEQYF. This chain connects TRBV18 to TRBJ2-7; 7 positions match TRBD2. From germline, CDR1 is KGHSH and CDR2 LQKENI. Trimming took 6 bases from V and 0 from J; bases not matched to a gene: 14. The CDR3 length is 17 residues.

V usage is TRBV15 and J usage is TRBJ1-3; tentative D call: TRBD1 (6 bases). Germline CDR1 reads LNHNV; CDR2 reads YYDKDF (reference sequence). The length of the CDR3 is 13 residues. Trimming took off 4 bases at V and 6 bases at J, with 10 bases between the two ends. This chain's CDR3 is CATSMGGENTIYF. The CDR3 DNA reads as TGTGCCACCAGCATGGGGGGCGAAAACACCATATATTTT.

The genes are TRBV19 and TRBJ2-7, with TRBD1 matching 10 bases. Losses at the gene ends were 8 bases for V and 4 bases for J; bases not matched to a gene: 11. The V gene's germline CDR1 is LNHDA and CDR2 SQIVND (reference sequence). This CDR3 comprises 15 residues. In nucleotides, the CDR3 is TGTGCCAGTCGAGATCTGGACAGGGGGGGGTACGAGCAGTACTTC. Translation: CASRDLDRGGYEQYF.

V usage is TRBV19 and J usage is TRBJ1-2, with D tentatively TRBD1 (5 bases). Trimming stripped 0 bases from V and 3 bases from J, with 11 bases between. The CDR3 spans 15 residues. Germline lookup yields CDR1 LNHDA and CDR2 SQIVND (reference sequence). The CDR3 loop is CASSIDKQAYYGYTF. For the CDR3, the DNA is TGTGCCAGTAGTATAGATAAACAGGCGTACTATGGCTACACCTTC.

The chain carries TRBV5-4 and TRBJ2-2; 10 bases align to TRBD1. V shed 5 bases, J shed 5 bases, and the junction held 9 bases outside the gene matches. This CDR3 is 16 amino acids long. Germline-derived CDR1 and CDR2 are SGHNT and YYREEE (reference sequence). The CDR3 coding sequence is TGTGCCAGCAGAGGGGGAGGGACAGGGGAGACCGGGGAGCTGTTTTTT. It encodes CASRGGGTGETGELFF.

CDR3 DNA sequence: TGTGCCAGTAGTATAGCGTTGTCTAGCGGTGGGGAGCTGTTTTTT. It yields the protein CASSIALSSGGELFF. The V call is TRBV19, the J call TRBJ2-2; TRBD2 matches 7 bases. V shed 1 base and J 8 bases; nucleotides not matched to a gene: 7. Germline CDR1 LNHDA, CDR2 SQIVND (reference sequence). This CDR3 is built from 15 residues.

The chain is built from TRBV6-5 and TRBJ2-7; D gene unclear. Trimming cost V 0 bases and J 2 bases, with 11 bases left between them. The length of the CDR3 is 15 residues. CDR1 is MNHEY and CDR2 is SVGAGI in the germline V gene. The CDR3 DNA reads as TGTGCCAGCAGTTACTCGGGTGCTGACGCCTACGAGCAGTACTTC. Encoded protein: CASSYSGADAYEQYF.

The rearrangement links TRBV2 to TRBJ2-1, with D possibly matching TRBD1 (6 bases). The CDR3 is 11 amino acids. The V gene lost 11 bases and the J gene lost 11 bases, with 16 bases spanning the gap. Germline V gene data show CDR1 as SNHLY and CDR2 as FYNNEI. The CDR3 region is CAGTLGDKQFF. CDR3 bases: TGTGCCGGCACCTTAGGGGACAAGCAGTTCTTC.

The CDR3 is CASSYSGTGAGNTIYF. In nucleotides, the CDR3 is TGTGCCAGCAGTTACTCGGGGACAGGGGCTGGAAACACCATATATTTT. The rearrangement joins TRBV6-5 to TRBJ1-3, with 10 bases lining up with TRBD1. The CDR3 loop spans 16 amino acids. J gave up 2 bases and V 0 bases, and 1 base lay outside the gene matches. Germline V lookup: CDR1 MNHEY, CDR2 SVGAGI.

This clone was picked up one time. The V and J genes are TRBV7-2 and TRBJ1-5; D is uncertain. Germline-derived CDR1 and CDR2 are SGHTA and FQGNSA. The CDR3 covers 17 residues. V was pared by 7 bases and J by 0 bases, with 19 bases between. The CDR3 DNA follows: TGTGCCAGCACCCTCACCGGAGCAGCATATAGCAATCAGCCCCAGCATTTT. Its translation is CASTLTGAAYSNQPQHF.

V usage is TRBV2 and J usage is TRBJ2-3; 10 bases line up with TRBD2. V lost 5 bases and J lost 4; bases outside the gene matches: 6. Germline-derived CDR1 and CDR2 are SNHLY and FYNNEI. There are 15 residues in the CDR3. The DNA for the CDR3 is TGTGCCAGCAGTTTCCTAGCGGGGGCTGCAGATACGCAGTATTTT. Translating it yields CASSFLAGAADTQYF.

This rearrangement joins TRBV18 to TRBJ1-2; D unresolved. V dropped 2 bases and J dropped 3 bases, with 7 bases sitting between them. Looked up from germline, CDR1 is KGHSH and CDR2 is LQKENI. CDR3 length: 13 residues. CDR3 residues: CASSPNKDYGYTF. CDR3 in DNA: TGTGCCAGCTCACCAAACAAAGACTATGGCTACACCTTC.

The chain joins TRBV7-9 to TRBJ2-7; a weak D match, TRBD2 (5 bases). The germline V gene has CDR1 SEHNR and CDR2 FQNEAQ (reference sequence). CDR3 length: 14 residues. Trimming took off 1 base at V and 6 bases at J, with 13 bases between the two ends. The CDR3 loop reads CASSLDESGIEQYF. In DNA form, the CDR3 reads TGTGCCAGCAGCTTAGACGAATCCGGGATCGAGCAGTACTTC.

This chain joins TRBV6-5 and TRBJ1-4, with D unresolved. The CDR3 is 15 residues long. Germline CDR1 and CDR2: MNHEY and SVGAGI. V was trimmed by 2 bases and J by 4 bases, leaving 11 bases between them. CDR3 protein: CASSYASDFNEKLFF. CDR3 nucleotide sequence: TGTGCCAGCAGTTACGCGTCCGATTTTAATGAAAAACTGTTTTTT.